This T cell receptor (beta chain) was observed in a study of control samples from healthy donors and cancer patients. The germline V gene encodes CDR1 LGHDT and CDR2 YNNKEL (reference sequence). This CDR3 is 16 amino acids long. With 4 bases clipped from V and 1 base from J, the junction kept 6 bases outside the gene matches. The repertoire was sequenced with immunoSEQ multiplex PCR; TCRdb's copy has only in-frame clones and lacks some. The sample has over 150,000 clones, 96% seen once. Sequenced material: blood. The chain uses TRBV3-1 (or the pseudogene TRBV3-2) and TRBJ2-2, with 7 bases lining up with TRBD2. This TCR derives from a woman under 40 in good health. The CDR3 loop reads CASSRRSGGNTGELFF. CDR3 nucleotide sequence: TGTGCCAGCAGCCGACGGTCGGGGGGGAACACCGGGGAGCTGTTTTTT.